A single T cell receptor (beta chain) is shown here with its context. Its recognized antigen is unknown. Per-base qualities were not stored, and no clone one base away is much larger. The library was generated by 5' RACE. Sequencer: Illumina HiSeq 2500. A second PCR of 7 to 11 cycles was performed with a sample-barcoded 5' primer and a J-beta primer mix. A template-switch 5' adaptor carrying 12 random nucleotides introduced a unique molecular identifier onto each TCR beta cDNA molecule. Each sample yielded at least 3 million CDR3-containing paired-end reads. The Mint cDNA synthesis kit, primed by a TRBC-specific oligonucleotide, was used to synthesize first-strand cDNA from all RNA. Following uracil-DNA glycosylase treatment, a first 18-cycle PCR with universal primers M1SS and BC2_uni_R was performed on all cDNA. Per the original workflow: For normalization, 1 million high-quality reads, each with a distinct molecular identifier, were randomly selected from each sample. Reads with shared molecular identifiers were discarded instead of being binned into consensus sequences. MiTCR, set to a Q25 quality threshold and the strictest error-elimination algorithm, was used for CDR3 identification, clonotype clustering and error correction. A nonparametric unseen species model with Euler transformation was used to estimate a lower bound on total TCR beta diversity. Starting from the raw public reads, TCRdb applied fastp trimming at Q25, assembled clones with MiXCR and retained in-frame beta chains. Entries are consolidated by CDR3 protein sequence, retaining the most common genes and DNA. The V and J calls and clone size come from TCRdb's table, not from the authors' own analysis. This sample gives approximately 800,000 distinct CDR3 sequences in total; about 25% of them show up just once. The ten top clones hold roughly 3.5% of the sample.

The donors were 40 or so Caucasian individuals from Russia, aged 6 to 90 years, who were systemically healthy. About 9.1 milliliters of peripheral blood were collected from each donor into EDTA-treated Vacutainer tubes. Ficoll-Paque density-gradient centrifugation was used to isolate PBMCs, with at least 6.5 million per sample. Total RNA, at least 6 micrograms per sample, was extracted from PBMCs with Trizol reagent. For every donor, flow cytometry on a PBMC aliquot measured the percentage of naive CD45RAhigh/CD27high T cells. For CDR1 and CDR2, the germline V gene (reference sequence) lists LNHDA and SQIVND. There are 15 amino acids in the CDR3, from cysteine to phenylalanine inclusive. Only CDR3 DNA remains: 45 bases, in frame from the first base. V is cut by 4 bases and J by 0 bases, and the space between the germline ends is 7 bases. This entry belongs to a study of blood T cells in healthy people across ages (dated by TCRdb to 2013 to 2016). Turning to the overall study: Template switching captured roughly one uniquely barcoded TCR beta cDNA molecule per two T cells in model experiments. Donors were grouped into four age groups: young (average 16 years), middle-aged (39), aged (over 55) and long-lived (less than 85). To track age-related changes in TCR beta repertoire diversity, the study relied on deep sequencing normalized with unique cDNA molecular identifiers. Two additional independent replicas of 1 million unique cDNA reads from the same blood draw were analyzed for two donors (one aged 18 to 29 and one aged 80 or older).

General findings and caveats noted by the study authors: Total diversity estimates from one million sequenced T cells were considered lower bounds and underestimates. Donor CMV infection status was unknown, potentially confounding age-related changes in expanded clonotypes. Observed TCR beta diversity per million T cells fell roughly linearly with age, and a significant reduction was already apparent by age around 40. A strong correlation was found between observed TCR beta diversity and the percentage of naive T cells measured by flow cytometry. Because profiling used bulk unsorted PBMCs, naive and antigen-experienced compartments could not be compared conclusively. The long-lived group showed more naive CD4+ T cells, fewer expanded clones and increased TCR diversity than the aged group, suggesting age selection.

This same sample was also part of a study on T cells of mothers and their children. The second study also describes: Donors were nine systemically healthy Caucasian individuals: three mothers and their six children. cDNA synthesis consumed the entire amount of extracted RNA, loaded at 1.5 ug RNA in each 15 ul reaction. In the second PCR, the M1S primer added sample barcodes and 2-4 random nucleotides. Over 8.5 million TCR beta CDR3 reads came from each mother, compared with approximately 3.1 million reads from each child. TCR recombination output is similarly shaped by thymic selection in related and unrelated pairs, with a minor effect exerted by inherited differences. Normalized repertoire overlap was always slightly but never significantly higher in related than unrelated mother-child pairs. With a sensitivity of roughly 93 clones per million clonotypes, no persistent microchimeric T cell clones were detected. In the study, deep NGS was used to compare the TCR beta repertoires of mothers and children, and features distinguishing related mother-child pairs from unrelated individuals were sought. The mean age was about 37 +/- 4 years for the mothers and roughly 11 +/- 4 years for the children. After adapter ligation with NEBNext reagents, the libraries were sequenced on Illumina HiSeq 2000 with 100+100 nt paired-end reads. To avoid cross-contamination, the mother libraries and the child libraries were prepared a month apart and sequenced in separate runs. For each donor, between roughly 450,000 and 2,300,000 distinct TCR beta clonotypes were identified. Naive TCR beta clonotypes were estimated from low-frequency clonotypes matched to each donor's FACS-determined naive share, without sorting.

The sequencing input was blood. The chain is assembled from TRBV19 and TRBJ2-6, with the D segment identity uncertain. The sequence derives from a boy aged 5 to 17 in good health. The bases are TGTGCCAGTAGTACCTACTCCTCTGGGGCCAACGTCCTGACTTTC. Translated, it gives CASSTYSSGANVLTF. With all but the CDR3 taken from the reference TRBV19 and TRBJ2-6 genes, the full variable domain is: DGGITQSPKYLFRKEGQNVTLSCEQNLNHDAMYWYRQDPGQGLRLIYYSQIVNDFQKGDIAEGYSVSREKKESFPLTVTSAQKNPTAFYLCASSTYSSGANVLTFGAGSRLTVL.